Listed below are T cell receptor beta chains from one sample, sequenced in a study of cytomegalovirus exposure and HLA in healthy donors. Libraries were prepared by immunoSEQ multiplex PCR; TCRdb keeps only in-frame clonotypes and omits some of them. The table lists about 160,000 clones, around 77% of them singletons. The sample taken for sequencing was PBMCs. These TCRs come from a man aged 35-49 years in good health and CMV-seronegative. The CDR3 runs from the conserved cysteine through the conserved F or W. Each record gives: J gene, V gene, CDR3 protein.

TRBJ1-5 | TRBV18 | CASSPRTGWDQPQHF
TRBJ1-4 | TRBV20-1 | CSASDQAQLFF
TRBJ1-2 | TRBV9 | CASSQWSGYTF
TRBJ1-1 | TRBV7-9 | CASSLDRGLRTEAFF
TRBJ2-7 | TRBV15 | CATSTGSLVDLRQYF
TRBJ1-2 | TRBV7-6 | CASSLDRLGVHGYTF
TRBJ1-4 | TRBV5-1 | CASSLLGGSNEKLFF
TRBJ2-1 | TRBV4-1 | CASSQDPGIEQFF
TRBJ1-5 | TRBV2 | CASSAVGQGSGQPQHF
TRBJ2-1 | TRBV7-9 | CASSPRLAGSYNEQFF
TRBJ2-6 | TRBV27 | CASSLKGVLSGANVLTF
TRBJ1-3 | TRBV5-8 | CASSLQGGSGNTIYF
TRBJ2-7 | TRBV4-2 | CASSPSLTRAVHVEQYF
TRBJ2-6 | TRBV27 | CASSTGSPGANGLTF
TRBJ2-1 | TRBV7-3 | CASSPTGTYNEQFF
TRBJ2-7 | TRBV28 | CASSTPRTGLYEQYF
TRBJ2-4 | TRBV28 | CASSLFVVRSGQGIKNIQYF
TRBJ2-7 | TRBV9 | CASSPAGEGGGEQYF
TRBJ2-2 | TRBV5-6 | CAANTANTGELFF
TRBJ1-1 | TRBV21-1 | CASSKGETGDTEAFF
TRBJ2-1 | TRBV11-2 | CASSPREGHYNEQFF
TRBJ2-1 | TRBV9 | CASSVAGVYNEQFF
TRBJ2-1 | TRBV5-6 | CASSLLAPSYNEQFF
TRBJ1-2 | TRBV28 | CASSPPGGGHYYGYTF
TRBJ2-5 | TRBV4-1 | CASSQDGGSQETQYF
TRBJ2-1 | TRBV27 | CASSWGLAGLDEQFF
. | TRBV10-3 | CAISESREPSYEQYF
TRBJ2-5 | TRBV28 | CASLAYEETQYF
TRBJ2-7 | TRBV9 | CASSAGRTGVYEQYF
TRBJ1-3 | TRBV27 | CVSSESGRNTIYF
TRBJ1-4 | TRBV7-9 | CASSSGQTNEKLFF
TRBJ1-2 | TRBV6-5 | CASRSGRDRGVGYTF
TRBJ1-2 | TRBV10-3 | CAISEIREGYTF
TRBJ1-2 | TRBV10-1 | CASSPQGTYGYTF
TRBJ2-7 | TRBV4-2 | CASSQVASGRIHEQYF
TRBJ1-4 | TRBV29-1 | CSVEGSRKGLFF
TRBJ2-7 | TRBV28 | CASRTPGQHSYEQYF
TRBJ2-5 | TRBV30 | CAWSVPGGLETQYF
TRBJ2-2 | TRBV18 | CASSTQTGESGELFF
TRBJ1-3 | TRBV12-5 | CASGLGDRGPNTIYF
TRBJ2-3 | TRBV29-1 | CSVGPRGGTDTQYF
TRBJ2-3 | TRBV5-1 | CASSFQGATDTQYF
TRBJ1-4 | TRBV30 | CASRDRDQKLFF
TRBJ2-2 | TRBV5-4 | CASSFLQGYTGELFF
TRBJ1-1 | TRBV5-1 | CASSLHGGDTEAFF
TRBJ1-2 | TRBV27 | CASSLKQDRGGYTF
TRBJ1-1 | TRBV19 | CASSRGVWTEAFF
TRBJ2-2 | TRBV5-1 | CASSFPGTSTGELFF
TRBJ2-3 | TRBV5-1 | CASSSGLGLTDTQYF
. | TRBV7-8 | CASSLVVGAYEQYF
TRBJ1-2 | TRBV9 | CASSVMGSNYGYTF
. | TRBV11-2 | CASLPSSDRYEQYF